The following is a T cell receptor (beta chain) sequence with its context. Its antigen is not known. This entry comes from a study of immune evolution from preneoplasia to lung adenocarcinoma. General observations from the study: KRAS-mutant nodules had the highest T cell clonality.

Assay used: immunoSEQ multiplex PCR; TCRdb lists only in-frame clones, some missing. The top ten hold roughly 3.9% of the sample, which has roughly 13,000 clones, 80% to 90% seen once. CDR1 is MNHNS and CDR2 is SASEGT in the germline V gene. Trimming cost V 4 bases and J 4 bases, with 7 bases left between them. The CDR3 runs to 13 residues. This receptor was identified in an older person with lung adenocarcinoma. The source material was FFPE minimally invasive lung adenocarcinoma tissue. This sequence joins TRBV6-1 and TRBJ1-4; D unresolved. CDR3 sequence: CASSVQFNEKLFF. DNA for the CDR3: TGTGCCAGCAGTGTCCAGTTTAATGAAAAACTGTTTTTT.